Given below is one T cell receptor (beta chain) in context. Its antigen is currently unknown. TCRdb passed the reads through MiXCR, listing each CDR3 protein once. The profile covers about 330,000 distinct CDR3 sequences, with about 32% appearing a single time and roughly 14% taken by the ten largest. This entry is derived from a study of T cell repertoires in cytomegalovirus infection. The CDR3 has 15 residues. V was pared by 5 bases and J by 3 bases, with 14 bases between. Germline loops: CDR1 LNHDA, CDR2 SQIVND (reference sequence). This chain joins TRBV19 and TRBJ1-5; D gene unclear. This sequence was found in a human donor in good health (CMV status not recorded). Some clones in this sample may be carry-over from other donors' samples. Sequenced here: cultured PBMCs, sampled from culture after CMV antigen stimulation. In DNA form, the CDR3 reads TGTGCCAGTAGTCCTGAAGGACGGGTCAATCAGCCCCAGCATTTT. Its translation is CASSPEGRVNQPQHF.